This TCR beta chain was documented in a study of blood T cell repertoires in COVID-19. Germline trimming cut 3 bases from V and 9 bases from J; bases unmatched to any gene: 2. This CDR3 has 13 residues. Per germline, CDR1 SGDLS and CDR2 YYNGEE. Participants' reported clinical history set cohort assignment. The data were produced by immunoSEQ multiplex PCR, yet TCRdb's version contains in-frame clones alone and is incomplete. The profile shows about 440,000 clones, about 85% of them singletons. Source material: PBMCs or T cells enriched from blood (not recorded which). V gene TRBV9 combines with J gene TRBJ2-1, with 11 nucleotides matching TRBD1. The receptor's source is a woman under 30 with acute COVID-19. The CDR3 nucleotides are TGTGCCAGCAGCGCCGGACAGGGGGCTGAGCAGTTCTTC. Translating it yields CASSAGQGAEQFF. Full variable domain (outside the CDR3, taken from reference TRBV9 and TRBJ2-1): DSGVTQTPKHLITATGQRVTLRCSPRSGDLSVYWYQQSLDQGLQFLIQYYNGEERAKGNILERFSAQQFPDLHSELNLSSLELGDSALYFCASSAGQGAEQFFGPGTRLTVL.